This passage covers 14 T cell receptor beta chains from one sample sequenced in a study of shared clonotypes between healthy human individuals. Measured with immunoSEQ multiplex PCR; TCRdb has only the in-frame clones, and not every one. The sample lists 2 million to 2.5 million clones; under 95% were seen once. The sequenced sample was naive CD4+ T cells from PBMCs. Subset described: CD45RA+ positively selected. The source of these receptors is a man between 18 and 35 years old in good health. Some clones in this sample may be carry-over from other donors' samples.

The J gene is TRBJ1-2, the V gene TRBV18; 7 nucleotides agree with TRBD1. Germline lookup yields CDR1 KGHSH and CDR2 LQKENI. V shed 0 bases, J shed 3 bases, and the junction held 7 bases outside the gene matches. This CDR3 region has 16 residues. CDR3 nucleotides: TGTGCCAGCTCACCACCCAGGCAGGGGGGATACTATGGCTACACCTTC. This codes for CASSPPRQGGYYGYTF. Filled out from reference TRBV18 and TRBJ1-2, the complete variable domain reads NAGVMQNPRHLVRRRGQEARLRCSPMKGHSHVYWYRQLPEEGLKFMVYLQKENIIDESGMPKERFSAEFPKEGPSILRIQQVVRGDSAAYFCASSPPRQGGYYGYTFGSGTRLTVV.

The chain links TRBV7-9 to TRBJ2-2; 8 bases are a match to TRBD2. The germline gives CDR1 SEHNR, CDR2 FQNEAQ (reference sequence). This CDR3 contains 14 residues. The trim removed 6 bases at V and 4 bases at J, leaving 4 bases unmatched. In DNA form, the CDR3 reads TGTGCCAGCAGTAATGCGGGGGGCACCGGGGAGCTGTTTTTT. Its translation: CASSNAGGTGELFF.

V usage is TRBV18 and J usage is TRBJ2-7; D might be TRBD2 (6 bases). The germline gives CDR1 KGHSH, CDR2 LQKENI. CDR3 size: 14 residues. The V gene lost 8 bases and the J gene lost 2 bases, with 16 bases spanning the gap. Here the CDR3 reads CASAGLALPYEQYF. CDR3 DNA sequence: TGTGCCAGCGCGGGGCTAGCGCTCCCCTACGAGCAGTACTTC.

This clone was observed a few times. J is TRBJ1-2 and V is TRBV7-9, with 10 bases that match TRBD1. Germline lookup yields CDR1 SEHNR and CDR2 FQNEAQ (reference sequence). Trimming cost V 5 bases and J 1 base; bases outside gene matches: 4. This CDR3 region has 15 residues. The CDR3 nucleotides read TGTGCCAGCAGCCGACAGGGGGCAGATAACTATGGCTACACCTTC. As protein: CASSRQGADNYGYTF.

The rearrangement joins TRBV18 to TRBJ2-2; TRBD2 might be the D (5 bases). CDR3 length equals 16 residues. Trimming took off 1 base at V and 1 base at J, with 10 bases between the two ends. Germline-derived CDR1 and CDR2 are KGHSH and LQKENI. The CDR3 loop is CASSPQARENTGELFF. CDR3 DNA: TGTGCCAGCTCACCACAGGCACGGGAGAACACCGGGGAGCTGTTTTTT. Full variable domain (rest looked up from reference TRBV18 and TRBJ2-2): NAGVMQNPRHLVRRRGQEARLRCSPMKGHSHVYWYRQLPEEGLKFMVYLQKENIIDESGMPKERFSAEFPKEGPSILRIQQVVRGDSAAYFCASSPQARENTGELFFGEGSRLTVL.

The chain uses TRBV7-9 and TRBJ2-6; D is uncertain. There are 19 residues in the CDR3. Germline V CDR1 and CDR2: SEHNR, FQNEAQ (reference sequence). Trimming removed 2 bases at V and 2 bases at J, with 19 bases between. The CDR3 reads CASSLKIGTLVTGANVLTF. CDR3 nucleotides: TGTGCCAGCAGCTTAAAAATAGGTACGCTGGTAACTGGGGCCAACGTCCTGACTTTC.

The gene calls are TRBV2 and TRBJ2-1; 9 nucleotides align to TRBD2. Germline CDR1 and CDR2: SNHLY and FYNNEI. V trimming: 1 base; J trimming: 3 bases; junction bases outside the gene matches: 7. The CDR3 sequence is 17 residues long. The CDR3 sequence: CASSEEGASGVYNEQFF. CDR3 sequence (DNA): TGTGCCAGCAGTGAAGAGGGGGCTAGCGGGGTCTACAATGAGCAGTTCTTC.

The chain uses TRBV18 and TRBJ2-7; 12 bases agree with TRBD1. Germline CDR1 is KGHSH and CDR2 is LQKENI. This CDR3 is 20 amino acids long. The ends lost 3 bases at V and 6 bases at J; junction bases unmatched: 21. The DNA for the CDR3 is TGTGCCAGCTCACCGGCGGCCGGGACAGGGGGCGATACTTCTTGGGGCGAGCAGTACTTC. It encodes CASSPAAGTGGDTSWGEQYF.

The sample holds a few counts of this clone. The chain is built from TRBV6-1 and TRBJ1-1, with D maybe TRBD1 (5 bases). Germline CDR1 reads MNHNS; CDR2 reads SASEGT. The V and J ends lost 6 bases and 1 base respectively, with 15 bases between them. The CDR3 is 15 amino acids. Here the CDR3 DNA reads TGTGCCAGCAGCGGAGCCGGGACTCAGAACACTGAAGCTTTCTTT. Translation gives CASSGAGTQNTEAFF.

This clone was counted a single time. The V call is TRBV5-1, the J call TRBJ2-5; the match to TRBD2 covers 8 bases. Per germline, CDR1 SGHRS and CDR2 YFSETQ. This CDR3 spans 14 amino acids. The J segment lost 4 bases and the V segment lost 4 bases, leaving 6 bases of the junction unmatched. DNA for the CDR3: TGCGCCAGCAGCGGGGCGGGAGGTGCAGAGACCCAGTACTTC. Protein: CASSGAGGAETQYF.

The rearrangement links TRBV28 to TRBJ1-1, with a possible D match to TRBD1 (5 bases). This CDR3 region has 15 residues. Germline CDR1 and CDR2: MDHEN and SYDVKM. V was clipped by 7 bases and J by 2 bases, with 17 bases between them. CDR3 protein: CASITPDSYNTEAFF. CDR3 coding DNA: TGTGCCAGCATCACTCCAGACAGCTACAACACTGAAGCTTTCTTT.

The chain carries TRBV28 and TRBJ2-5, with D maybe TRBD1 (5 bases). V lost 6 bases and J 5 bases, leaving 16 bases between the germline ends. The germline gives CDR1 MDHEN, CDR2 SYDVKM. This CDR3 is built from 14 residues. CDR3 sequence reads: CASRRQSIAETQYF. The CDR3 region has the DNA TGTGCCAGCAGAAGACAGTCTATCGCGGAGACCCAGTACTTC.

The CDR3 nucleotides read TGTGCCAGCAGTTCACGGGACAGAGGCAATCAGCCCCAGCATTTT. Protein sequence: CASSSRDRGNQPQHF. The J gene is TRBJ1-5, the V gene TRBV27; the match to TRBD1 covers 7 bases. V lost 4 bases and J lost 2; bases outside the gene matches: 5. The length of the CDR3 is 15 residues. The germline V gene has CDR1 MNHEY and CDR2 SMNVEV (reference sequence).

This sequence joins TRBV10-2 and TRBJ2-1; D is undetermined. This CDR3 has 15 residues. V dropped 6 bases and J dropped 0 bases, with 12 bases sitting between them. The V gene's germline CDR1 is WSHSY and CDR2 SAAADI. The chain's CDR3 is CASRMDRSSYNEQFF. CDR3 DNA sequence: TGCGCCAGCAGAATGGACCGGAGCTCCTACAATGAGCAGTTCTTC.